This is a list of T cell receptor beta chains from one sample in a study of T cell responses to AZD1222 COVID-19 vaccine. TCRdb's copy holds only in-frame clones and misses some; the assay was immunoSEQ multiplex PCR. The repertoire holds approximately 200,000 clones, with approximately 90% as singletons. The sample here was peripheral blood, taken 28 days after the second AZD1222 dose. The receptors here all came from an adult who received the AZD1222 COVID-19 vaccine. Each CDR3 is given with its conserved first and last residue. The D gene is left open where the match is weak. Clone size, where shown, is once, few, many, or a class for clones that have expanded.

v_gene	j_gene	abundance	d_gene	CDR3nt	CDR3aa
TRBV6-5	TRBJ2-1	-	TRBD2	TGTGCCAGCATCCCAGCGGGAGGGCATGAGCAGTTCTTC	CASIPAGGHEQFF
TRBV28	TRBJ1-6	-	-	TGTGCCAGCAGTACCTCGTCGAAGACAGTCTATTCACCCCTCCACTTT	CASSTSSKTVYSPLHF
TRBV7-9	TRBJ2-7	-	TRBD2	TGTGCCAGCAGCTTAGCCCTCCCGGCGGGAGCGGGCTACGAGCAGTACTTC	CASSLALPAGAGYEQYF
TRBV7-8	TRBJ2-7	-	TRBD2	TGTGCCAGCAGCTTGCGGGAGGGCCATTTCGGGCAGTACTTC	CASSLREGHFGQYF
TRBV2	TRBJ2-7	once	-	TGTGCCAGCAGTGAGGACAGCGCCTCCTACGAGCAGTACTTC	CASSEDSASYEQYF
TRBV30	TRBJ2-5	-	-	TGTGCCTGGGGAGTCCAAGAGACCCAGTACTTC	CAWGVQETQYF
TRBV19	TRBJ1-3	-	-	TGTGCCAGTAGCTCCTTCTCTGGAAACACCATATATTTT	CASSSFSGNTIYF
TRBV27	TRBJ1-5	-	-	TGTGCCAGCAGAGGAAACGAGGGAAATCAGCCCCAGCATTTT	CASRGNEGNQPQHF
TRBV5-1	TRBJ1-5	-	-	TGCGCCAGCAGCTATCTCGGGGGTCCGAATAGCAATCAGCCCCAGCATTTT	CASSYLGGPNSNQPQHF
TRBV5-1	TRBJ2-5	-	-	TGCGCCAGCAGCTTGTTCGCAGCCCGGGAGACCCAGTACTTC	CASSLFAARETQYF
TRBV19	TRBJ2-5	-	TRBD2	TGTGCCAGTAGTATAGAGAGTAGCGGGGGGGCCCAGTACTTC	CASSIESSGGAQYF
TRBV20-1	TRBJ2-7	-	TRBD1	TGCAGTGCCGGACAGGGGGGCGAGCAGTACTTC	CSAGQGGEQYF
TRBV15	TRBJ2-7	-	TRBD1	TGTGCCACCAGCAGAGCCTTGGGACAGGGCTCCTACGAGCAGTACTTC	CATSRALGQGSYEQYF
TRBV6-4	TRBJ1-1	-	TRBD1	TGTGCCAGCAGTGAGCACAGGGGCAGCACTGAAGCTTTCTTT	CASSEHRGSTEAFF
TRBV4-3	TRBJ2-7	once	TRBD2	TGCGCCAGCAGCCAAGAGTCTAGCGGGAGTAGATACGAGCAGTACTTC	CASSQESSGSRYEQYF
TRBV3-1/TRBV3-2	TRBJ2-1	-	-	TGTGCCAGCAGCCAAACTCAGGGGATCCATGAGCAGTTCTTC	CASSQTQGIHEQFF
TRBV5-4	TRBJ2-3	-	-	TGTGCCAGCAGCTTCCTTACTAGTCTCGGCCGACCAGATACGCAGTATTTT	CASSFLTSLGRPDTQYF
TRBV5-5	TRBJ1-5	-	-	TGTGCCAGCGGTTGGGGAGGCCTCAATCAGCCCCAGCATTTT	CASGWGGLNQPQHF
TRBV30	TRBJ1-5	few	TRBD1	TGTGCCTGGAGTGGTCTAGGGGGCCGAGGCAATCAGCCCCAGCATTTT	CAWSGLGGRGNQPQHF